Below are 5 T cell receptor beta chains sequenced from a single sample in a study of shared clonotypes between healthy human individuals. Libraries were prepared by immunoSEQ multiplex PCR; TCRdb keeps only in-frame clonotypes and omits some of them. The sample has more than 2,000,000 clones; just over 90% are singletons. Sequencing was performed on naive CD4+ T cells sorted from blood. The sample's subset: CD45RA+ positively selected. These receptors all come from a man between 18 and 29 years old in good health.

Only one count was recorded for this clone. The chain is built from TRBV7-2 and TRBJ2-7; D might be TRBD2 (6 bases). Germline V gene lookup returns CDR1 SGHTA and CDR2 FQGNSA. CDR3 length: 14 amino acids. The V end lost 2 bases, the J end lost 7 bases, and 15 bases lay between the germline ends. The DNA for the CDR3 is TGTGCCAGCAGCTTATTCGGGAGTGCGAGAGAGCAGTACTTC. Translation: CASSLFGSAREQYF.

The genes are TRBV19 and TRBJ1-2, with 8 bases lining up with TRBD1. CDR3 length: 14 residues. V was pared by 9 bases and J by 6 bases, with 12 bases of the junction left unmatched. Germline CDR1 LNHDA, CDR2 SQIVND (reference sequence). The CDR3, as DNA: TGTGCCAGCTCCAGGACAGGGAACAGTAATGGCTACACCTTC. Translation: CASSRTGNSNGYTF.

The V call is TRBV7-9, the J call TRBJ2-3; no reliable D call. This CDR3 has 14 amino acids. Trimming took off 7 bases at V and 0 bases at J, with 11 bases between the two ends. In germline, CDR1 is SEHNR, CDR2 FQNEAQ (reference sequence). The CDR3 loop reads CASTFRYSTDTQYF. The CDR3 coding sequence is TGTGCCAGCACCTTCCGTTATAGCACAGATACGCAGTATTTT.

This chain joins TRBV10-2 and TRBJ2-3; D is perhaps TRBD2 (6 bases). Germline V gives CDR1 WSHSY, CDR2 SAAADI. The CDR3 is made up of 16 amino acids. Between the trimmed V and J ends, which lost 4 bases and 4 bases, there was a span of 18 bases. The CDR3 DNA reads as TGCGCCAGCAGTGGCCCGACTAGGGGTTTTGCAGATACGCAGTATTTT. This encodes CASSGPTRGFADTQYF.

The rearrangement joins TRBV10-1 to TRBJ2-7; 7 nucleotides match TRBD2. CDR3 size: 13 residues. V lost 6 bases to trimming and J lost 0 bases; unmatched junction nucleotides: 2. Germline V gene lookup returns CDR1 WNHNN and CDR2 SYGVQD (reference sequence). The CDR3 nucleotides are TGCGCCAGCAGAGCTAGCGGCTCCTACGAGCAGTACTTC. Translated: CASRASGSYEQYF.